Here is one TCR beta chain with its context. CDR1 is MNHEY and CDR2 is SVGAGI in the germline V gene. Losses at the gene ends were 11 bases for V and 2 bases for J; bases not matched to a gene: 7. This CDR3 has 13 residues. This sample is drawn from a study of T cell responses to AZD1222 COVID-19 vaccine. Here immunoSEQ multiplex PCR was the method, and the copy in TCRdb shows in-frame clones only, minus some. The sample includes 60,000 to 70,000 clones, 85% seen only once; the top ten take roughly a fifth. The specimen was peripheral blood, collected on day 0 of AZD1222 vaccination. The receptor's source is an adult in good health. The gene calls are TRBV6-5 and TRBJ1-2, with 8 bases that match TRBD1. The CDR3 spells CAGRTGGNYGYTF. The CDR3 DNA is TGTGCCGGGAGAACAGGGGGGAACTATGGCTACACCTTC.